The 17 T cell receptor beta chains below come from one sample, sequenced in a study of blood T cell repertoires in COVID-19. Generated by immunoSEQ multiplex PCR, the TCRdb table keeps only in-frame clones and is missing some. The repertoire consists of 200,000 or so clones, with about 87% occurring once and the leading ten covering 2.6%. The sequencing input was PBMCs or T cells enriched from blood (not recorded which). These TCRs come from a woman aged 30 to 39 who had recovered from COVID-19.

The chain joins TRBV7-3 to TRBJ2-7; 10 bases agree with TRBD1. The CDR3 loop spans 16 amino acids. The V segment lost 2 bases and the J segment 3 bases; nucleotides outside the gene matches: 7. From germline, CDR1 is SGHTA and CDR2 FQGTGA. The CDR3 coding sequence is TGTGCCAGCAGCTTATCCTCGGGGACAGGGGTCTACGAGCAGTACTTC. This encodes CASSLSSGTGVYEQYF.

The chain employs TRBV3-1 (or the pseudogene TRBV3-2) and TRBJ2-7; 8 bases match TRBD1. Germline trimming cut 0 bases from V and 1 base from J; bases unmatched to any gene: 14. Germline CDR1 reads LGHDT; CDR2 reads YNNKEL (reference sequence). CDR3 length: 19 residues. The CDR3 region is CASSQDYPPGTGISYEQYF. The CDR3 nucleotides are TGTGCCAGCAGCCAAGATTACCCGCCAGGGACAGGAATTTCCTACGAGCAGTACTTC.

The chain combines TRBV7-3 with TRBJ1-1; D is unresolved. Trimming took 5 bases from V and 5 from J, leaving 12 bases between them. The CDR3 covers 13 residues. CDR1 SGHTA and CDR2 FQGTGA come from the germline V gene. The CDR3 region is CASSLGVMTEAFF. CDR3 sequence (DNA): TGTGCCAGCAGCCTCGGGGTAATGACTGAAGCTTTCTTT. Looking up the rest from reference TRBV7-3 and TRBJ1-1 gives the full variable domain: GAGVSQTPSNKVTEKGKYVELRCDPISGHTALYWYRQSLGQGPEFLIYFQGTGAADDSGLPNDRFFAVRPEGSVSTLKIQRTERGDSAVYLCASSLGVMTEAFFGQGTRLTVV.

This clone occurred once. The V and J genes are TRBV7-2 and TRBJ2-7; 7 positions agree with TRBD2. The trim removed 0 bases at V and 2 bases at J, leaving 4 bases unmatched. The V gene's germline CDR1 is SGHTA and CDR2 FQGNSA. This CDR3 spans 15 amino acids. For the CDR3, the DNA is TGTGCCAGCAGCTTAGCCGGGACTAAGACCTACGAGCAGTACTTC. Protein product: CASSLAGTKTYEQYF.

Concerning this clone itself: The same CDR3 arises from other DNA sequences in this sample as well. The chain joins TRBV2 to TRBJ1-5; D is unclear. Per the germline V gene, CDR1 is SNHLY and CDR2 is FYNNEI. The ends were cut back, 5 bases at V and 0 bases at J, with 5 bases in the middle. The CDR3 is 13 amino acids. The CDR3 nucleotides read TGTGCCAGCAGTCTATATAGCAATCAGCCCCAGCATTTT. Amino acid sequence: CASSLYSNQPQHF.

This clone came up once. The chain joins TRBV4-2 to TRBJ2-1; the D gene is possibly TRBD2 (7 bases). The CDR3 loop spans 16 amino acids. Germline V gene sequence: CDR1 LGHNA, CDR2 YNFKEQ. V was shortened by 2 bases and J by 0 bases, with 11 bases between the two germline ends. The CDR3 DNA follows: TGTGCCAGCAGCCAACTCGGGGGGCGCTCCTACAATGAGCAGTTCTTC. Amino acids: CASSQLGGRSYNEQFF.

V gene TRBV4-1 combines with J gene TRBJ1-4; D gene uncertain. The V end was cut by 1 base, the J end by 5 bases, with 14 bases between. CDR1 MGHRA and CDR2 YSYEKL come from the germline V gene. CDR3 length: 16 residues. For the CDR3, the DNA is TGCGCCAGCAGCCAAGGGCCTCCACCAGGAAATGAAAAACTGTTTTTT. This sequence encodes CASSQGPPPGNEKLFF.

CDR3 nucleotide sequence: TGTGCCAGCTCACGGGAAGGGGGCGGCCCCCAGCATTTT. Protein sequence: CASSREGGGPQHF. The gene calls are TRBV18 and TRBJ1-5; 7 bases are a match to TRBD1. Germline trimming cut 4 bases from V and 10 bases from J; bases unmatched to any gene: 7. CDR1 and CDR2 from the germline V gene are KGHSH and LQKENI. This CDR3 region has 13 residues.

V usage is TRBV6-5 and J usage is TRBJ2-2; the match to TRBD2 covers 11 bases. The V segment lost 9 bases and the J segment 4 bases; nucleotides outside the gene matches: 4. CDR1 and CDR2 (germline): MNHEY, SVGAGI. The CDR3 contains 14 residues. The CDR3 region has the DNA TGTGCCAGAGATAGCGGGGGGGGCACCGGGGAGCTGTTTTTT. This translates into CARDSGGGTGELFF.

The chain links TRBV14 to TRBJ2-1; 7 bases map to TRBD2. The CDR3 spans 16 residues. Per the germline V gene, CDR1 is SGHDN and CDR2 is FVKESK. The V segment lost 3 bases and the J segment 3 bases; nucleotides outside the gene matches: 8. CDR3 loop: CASSQRAGPFYNEQFF. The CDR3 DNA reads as TGTGCCAGCAGCCAGAGAGCGGGGCCGTTCTACAATGAGCAGTTCTTC.

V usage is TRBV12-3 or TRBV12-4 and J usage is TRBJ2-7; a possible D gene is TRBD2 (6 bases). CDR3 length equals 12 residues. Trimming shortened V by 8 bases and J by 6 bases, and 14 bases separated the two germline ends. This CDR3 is CASGRGGAEQYF. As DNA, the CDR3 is TGTGCCAGCGGAAGAGGCGGGGCCGAGCAGTACTTC.

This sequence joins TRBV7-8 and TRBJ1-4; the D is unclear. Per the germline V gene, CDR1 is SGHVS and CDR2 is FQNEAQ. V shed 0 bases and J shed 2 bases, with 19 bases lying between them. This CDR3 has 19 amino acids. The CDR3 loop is CASSLARAASLQTNEKLFF. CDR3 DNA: TGTGCCAGCAGCTTAGCGAGGGCAGCCTCTTTGCAGACTAATGAAAAACTGTTTTTT.

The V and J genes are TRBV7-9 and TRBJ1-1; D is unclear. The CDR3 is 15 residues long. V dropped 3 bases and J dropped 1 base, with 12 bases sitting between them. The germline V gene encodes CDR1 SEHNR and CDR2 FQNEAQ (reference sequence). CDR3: CASSFAYYGNTEAFF. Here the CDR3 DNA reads TGTGCCAGCAGCTTCGCGTATTACGGGAACACTGAAGCTTTCTTT. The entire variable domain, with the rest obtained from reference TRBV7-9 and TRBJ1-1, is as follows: DTGVSQNPRHKITKRGQNVTFRCDPISEHNRLYWYRQTLGQGPEFLTYFQNEAQLEKSRLLSDRFSAERPKGSFSTLEIQRTEQGDSAMYLCASSFAYYGNTEAFFGQGTRLTVV.

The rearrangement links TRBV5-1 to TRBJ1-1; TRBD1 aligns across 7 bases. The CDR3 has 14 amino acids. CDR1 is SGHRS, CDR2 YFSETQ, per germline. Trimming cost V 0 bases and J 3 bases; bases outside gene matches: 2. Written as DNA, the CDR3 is TGCGCCAGCAGCTTGGAAGGGGGCTACACTGAAGCTTTCTTT. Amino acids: CASSLEGGYTEAFF.

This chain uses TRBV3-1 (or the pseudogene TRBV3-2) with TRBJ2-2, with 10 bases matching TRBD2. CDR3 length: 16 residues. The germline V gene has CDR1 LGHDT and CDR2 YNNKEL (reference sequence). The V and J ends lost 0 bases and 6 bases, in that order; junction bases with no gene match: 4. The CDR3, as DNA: TGTGCCAGCAGCCAAGACTCTAGCGGGGGTGCCGGGGAGCTGTTTTTT. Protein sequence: CASSQDSSGGAGELFF.

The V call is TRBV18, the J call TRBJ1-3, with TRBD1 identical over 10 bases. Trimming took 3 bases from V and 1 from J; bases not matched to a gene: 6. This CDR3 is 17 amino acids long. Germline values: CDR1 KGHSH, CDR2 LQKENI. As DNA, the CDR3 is TGTGCCAGCTCACCCGCCGGGACAGGGGCGTCTGGAAACACCATATATTTT. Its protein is CASSPAGTGASGNTIYF.

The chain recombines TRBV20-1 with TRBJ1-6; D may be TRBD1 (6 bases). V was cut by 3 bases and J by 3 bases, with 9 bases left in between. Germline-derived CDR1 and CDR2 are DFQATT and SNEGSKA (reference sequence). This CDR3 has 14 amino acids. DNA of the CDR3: TGCAGTGCTAGTCGGACAGTCTATAATTCACCCCTCCACTTT. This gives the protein CSASRTVYNSPLHF.